Sequencing of this T cell receptor (beta chain) was carried out in a study of OX40 agonist ivuxolimab in advanced cancers. About the research overall: Patients' therapy was ivuxolimab, an antibody that acts as an agonist of OX40 (CD134). Partial responses were seen in three patients, one with hepatocellular carcinoma and two with cutaneous melanoma. Study-level results: Among the lowest peripheral clonal expansion occurred in 0.1-3.0 mg/kg partial responders.

At baseline, cycle 4 day 1, and cycle 7 day 1, blood was sampled. V was cut by 0 bases and J by 6 bases, with 9 bases left in between. The CDR3 is 14 residues long. The germline gives CDR1 MNHEY, CDR2 SVGAGI. As to this clone: As yet, its antigen is unknown.

The method was immunoSEQ multiplex PCR; TCRdb's version includes in-frame clones alone and lacks a portion of them. This sample yields some 55,000 clones, of which approximately 80% are seen a single time; around 4.5% belongs to the top ten. The origin of this receptor is an adult with an advanced solid tumor such as melanoma, head and neck, liver or kidney cancer. This sequence joins TRBV6-5 and TRBJ2-1; D might be TRBD1 (6 bases). Sequencing used CD4+ or CD8+ T cells sorted from blood, obtained in a trial of the OX40 agonist ivuxolimab. CDR3 amino acids: CASSYSPGVNEQFF. CDR3 in DNA: TGTGCCAGCAGTTACTCACCAGGGGTCAATGAGCAGTTCTTC.